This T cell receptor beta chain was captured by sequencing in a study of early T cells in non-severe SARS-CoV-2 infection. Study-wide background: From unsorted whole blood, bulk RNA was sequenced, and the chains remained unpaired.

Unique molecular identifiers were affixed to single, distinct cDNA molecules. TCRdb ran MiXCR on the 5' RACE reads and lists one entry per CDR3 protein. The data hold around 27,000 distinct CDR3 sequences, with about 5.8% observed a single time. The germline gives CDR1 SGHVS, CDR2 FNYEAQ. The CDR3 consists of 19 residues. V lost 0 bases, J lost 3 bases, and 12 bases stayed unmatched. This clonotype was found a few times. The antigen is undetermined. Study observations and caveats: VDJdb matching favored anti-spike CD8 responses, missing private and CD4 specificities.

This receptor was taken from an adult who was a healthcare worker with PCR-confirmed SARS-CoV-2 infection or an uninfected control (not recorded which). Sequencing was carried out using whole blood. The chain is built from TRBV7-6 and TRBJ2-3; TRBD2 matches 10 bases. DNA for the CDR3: TGTGCCAGCAGCTTAGCCACTGTGCTCGGGACTAGCGTGACAGATACGCAGTATTTT. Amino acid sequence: CASSLATVLGTSVTDTQYF.